This T cell receptor (beta chain) was profiled in a study of blood T cell repertoires in COVID-19. Turning to the study itself: Samples of COVID-19 (acute and convalescent) were obtained from the United States, Italy and Spain. In each case, the material was cDNA or gDNA derived from T cells, B-cell-depleted T cells, or PBMCs.

Clinical history reported by participants formed the basis on which cohorts were assigned. Two negative PCRs, clearance, or symptom resolution had been documented for recovered Cohort 3 donors. Clones were sequenced by immunoSEQ multiplex PCR, and TCRdb holds only the in-frame ones, with some missing. This repertoire shows under 300,000 clones, 88% found once; its top ten account for 0.8% to 1%. This CDR3 comprises 16 residues. CDR1 and CDR2 (germline): KGHDR, SFDVKD. Trimming removed 2 bases from V and 6 bases from J, with 15 bases in between. The chain combines TRBV24-1 with TRBJ2-2; D is possibly TRBD2 (6 bases). The receptor was isolated from a woman aged 25-40 years who had recovered from COVID-19. Sequenced input: PBMCs or T cells enriched from blood (not recorded which). The CDR3 reads CATSDYGGLISGELFF. The CDR3 DNA sequence: TGTGCCACCAGTGATTATGGGGGACTGATCTCCGGGGAGCTGTTTTTT.